A selection of T cell receptor beta chains follows, all from one sample in a study of regulatory T cells in long-lasting Graves disease. TCRdb reprocessed the multiplex PCR reads via MiXCR and lists one record per CDR3 protein. The table records roughly 490,000 distinct CDR3 sequences, approximately 23% of them present only once. The input for sequencing was peripheral blood mononuclear cells (PBMCs), taken when the disease was refractory, from a patient treated with antithyroid drugs. These TCRs come from a female donor with Graves disease. The CDR3 runs from the conserved cysteine through the conserved F or W. D genes are given only for firm matches. A clone size is listed for some rows: how often the clone was seen (once, few, many), or a class if it is expanded.

NA,TRBV5-5,TRBJ2-7,NA,CASSLTAREFFYEQYF,TGTGCCAGCAGCTTGACCGCCCGGGAATTCTTCTACGAGCAGTACTTC
NA,TRBV7-9,TRBJ2-6,NA,CASRGWGANVLTF,TGTGCCAGCCGGGGCTGGGGGGCCAACGTCCTGACTTTC
TRBD1,TRBV9,TRBJ1-4,few,CASSVGQGLATNEKLFF,TGTGCCAGCAGCGTAGGACAGGGGCTTGCAACTAATGAAAAACTGTTTTTT
NA,TRBV5-1,TRBJ1-5,NA,CASSLEGAINQPQHF,TGTGCCAGCAGCTTGGAGGGAGCAATCAATCAGCCCCAGCATTTT
TRBD2,TRBV5-4,TRBJ2-7,many,CASSLGSGSLAEQYF,TGTGCCAGCAGCTTGGGTAGCGGGAGTTTAGCCGAGCAGTACTTC
TRBD2,TRBV2,TRBJ2-5,NA,CASSRTSGTYQETQYF,TGTGCCAGCAGTAGGACTAGCGGAACGTACCAAGAGACCCAGTACTTC
TRBD2,TRBV27,TRBJ2-3,NA,CASWTAGVGDTQYF,TGTGCCAGCTGGACTGCGGGAGTGGGAGATACGCAGTATTTT
TRBD2,TRBV25-1,TRBJ2-5,NA,CASSESGSPLGQETQYF,TGTGCCAGCAGTGAGAGCGGGAGCCCCTTAGGGCAAGAGACCCAGTACTTC
NA,TRBV7-2,TRBJ2-7,NA,CASSLVGLRSSCEQYF,TGTGCCAGCAGCTTAGTAGGACTAAGGAGCTCCTGCGAGCAGTACTTC
NA,TRBV7-2,TRBJ1-4,NA,CASSRQGSHNEKLFF,TGTGCCAGCAGTCGCCAAGGGAGTCATAATGAAAAACTGTTTTTT
NA,TRBV5-5,TRBJ1-6,NA,CASSLGGESYNSPPHF,TGTGCCAGCAGCTTGGGGGGTGAATCCTATAATTCACCCCCCCACTTT
NA,TRBV5-5,TRBJ1-5,many,CASSFLSEDQPQHF,TGTGCCAGCAGCTTTTTGAGTGAGGATCAGCCCCAGCATTTT
TRBD1,TRBV7-2,TRBJ2-4,NA,CASSWGPGQGDKNIQYF,TGTGCCAGCAGCTGGGGACCGGGACAGGGAGACAAAAACATTCAGTACTTC
TRBD2,TRBV11-3,TRBJ2-5,many,CASSQDTSGRETQYF,TGTGCCAGCAGCCAGGATACTAGCGGGAGGGAGACCCAGTACTTC
NA,TRBV7-9,TRBJ2-7,many,CASSLGQGGGEQYF,TGTGCCAGCAGTTTAGGCCAGGGAGGAGGGGAGCAGTACTTC
NA,TRBV7-2,TRBJ2-7,many,CASSLRDHSYEQYF,TGTGCCAGCAGCCTCCGGGACCACTCCTACGAGCAGTACTTC
TRBD2,TRBV6-1,TRBJ2-7,many,CASRRLAGVSYEQYF,TGTGCCAGCAGAAGACTAGCGGGGGTCTCCTACGAGCAGTACTTC
NA,TRBV6-5,TRBJ2-2,many,CASSYADGWGELFF,TGTGCCAGCAGTTACGCGGACGGATGGGGGGAGCTGTTTTTT
NA,TRBV7-8,TRBJ2-5,many,CASSLGWGRSGHTQYF,TGTGCCAGCAGCTTAGGGTGGGGGCGGAGCGGACACACCCAGTACTTC
NA,TRBV20-1,TRBJ2-7,few,CSAREPGIREQYF,TGCAGTGCTAGAGAACCGGGAATTCGCGAGCAGTACTTC
NA,TRBV6-5,TRBJ2-7,many,CASSYFFHEQYF,TGTGCCAGCAGTTACTTTTTCCACGAGCAGTACTTC
NA,TRBV6-2/TRBV6-3,TRBJ2-7,many,CASSYSNEVGAAQYF,TGTGCCAGCAGTTACTCGAATGAGGTAGGGGCAGCCCAGTACTTC
TRBD1,TRBV6-2/TRBV6-3,TRBJ1-2,many,CASSDRGKDGYTF,TGTGCCAGCAGTGACAGGGGGAAGGATGGCTACACCTTC
TRBD2,TRBV20-1,TRBJ2-7,many,CSARPGLAHEQYF,TGCAGTGCTAGACCGGGACTAGCCCACGAGCAGTACTTC
NA,TRBV18,TRBJ1-4,few,CASSYSRIEEKLFF,TGTGCCAGCTCTTACTCTAGAATCGAGGAAAAACTGTTTTTT
NA,TRBV28,TRBJ2-7,many,CASTSAHEQYF,TGTGCCAGCACCTCAGCCCACGAGCAGTACTTC
TRBD2,TRBV12-3/TRBV12-4,TRBJ2-2,many,CASSFETGGDGELFF,TGTGCCAGCAGTTTTGAGACGGGAGGGGACGGGGAGCTGTTTTTT
NA,TRBV2,TRBJ1-1,many,CASNPGLYTEAFF,TGTGCCAGCAATCCAGGGCTATACACTGAAGCTTTCTTT
NA,TRBV2,TRBJ2-5,many,CASSEVPYQETQYF,TGTGCCAGCAGTGAAGTACCGTACCAAGAGACCCAGTACTTC
NA,TRBV20-1,TRBJ2-2,many,CSARDGELNTGELFF,TGCAGTGCTAGAGATGGGGAACTCAACACCGGGGAGCTGTTTTTT
TRBD1,TRBV7-8,TRBJ2-2,NA,CASSKTGQGTGELFF,TGTGCCAGCAGCAAGACGGGACAGGGGACCGGGGAGCTGTTTTTT
NA,TRBV6-2/TRBV6-3,TRBJ1-1,many,CASSYVNTEAFF,TGTGCCAGCAGTTACGTGAACACTGAAGCTTTCTTT
NA,TRBV20-1,TRBJ2-5,many,CSANPQGGLRETQYF,TGCAGTGCTAACCCCCAAGGGGGGCTGCGGGAGACCCAGTACTTC
NA,TRBV7-8,TRBJ1-3,few,CASSEPTGFSGNTIYF,TGTGCCAGCAGCGAACCGACTGGCTTCTCTGGAAACACCATATATTTT
NA,TRBV3-1,TRBJ2-2,NA,CASSQRDTGELFF,TGTGCCAGCAGCCAACGGGACACCGGGGAGCTGTTTTTT
TRBD1,TRBV19,TRBJ1-2,many,CASSARTGGAEGYTF,TGTGCCAGTAGTGCCCGTACAGGGGGCGCTGAGGGCTACACCTTC
TRBD2,TRBV12-3/TRBV12-4,TRBJ2-2,NA,CASKRTSGRDTGELFF,TGTGCCAGCAAAAGGACTAGCGGGAGGGACACCGGGGAGCTGTTTTTT
NA,TRBV12-3/TRBV12-4,TRBJ1-1,few,CASSWGFEALF,TGTGCCAGCAGTTGGGGCTTTGAAGCTCTCTTT
TRBD1,TRBV29-1,TRBJ1-2,NA,CSVELMTGGSSGYTF,TGCAGCGTTGAACTCATGACAGGGGGCAGCTCTGGCTACACCTTC
NA,TRBV30,TRBJ1-2,many,CAWTGGAGAGGYTF,TGTGCCTGGACGGGTGGAGCAGGGGCTGGTGGCTACACCTTC
NA,TRBV28,TRBJ2-7,many,CATFGVGSQYEQYF,TGTGCCACCTTTGGTGTAGGCAGCCAGTACGAGCAGTACTTC
NA,TRBV5-1,TRBJ1-5,NA,CASSLGVSSNQPQHF,TGTGCCAGCAGCCTGGGGGTCAGCAGCAATCAGCCCCAGCATTTT
NA,TRBV7-9,TRBJ1-2,NA,CASSADIQGGYTF,TGTGCCAGCAGCGCCGACATTCAAGGGGGCTACACCTTC
TRBD1,TRBV27,TRBJ2-7,few,CASGDRDHEQYF,TGTGCCAGCGGGGACAGGGACCACGAGCAGTACTTC
NA,TRBV28,TRBJ1-1,many,CASSFVENTEAFF,TGTGCCAGCAGCTTTGTAGAGAACACTGAAGCTTTCTTT
NA,TRBV29-1,TRBJ2-3,NA,CSVGSGTFRDTQYF,TGCAGCGTGGGCTCCGGGACCTTTAGGGATACGCAGTATTTT
NA,TRBV4-1,TRBJ1-6,NA,CASSPWGMGNSPLHF,TGCGCCAGCAGCCCATGGGGGATGGGTAATTCACCCCTCCACTTT
NA,TRBV25-1,TRBJ2-5,NA,CASSEGAYPYF,TGTGCCAGCAGTGAGGGGGCTTACCCGTACTTC
NA,TRBV28,TRBJ2-1,NA,CASSLGQYHNEQFF,TGTGCCAGCAGTCTTGGACAGTACCACAATGAGCAGTTCTTC
NA,TRBV27,TRBJ1-2,NA,CASSGWSGGLGGYTF,TGTGCCAGCAGTGGTTGGTCCGGGGGGCTTGGTGGCTACACCTTC
TRBD1,TRBV10-2,TRBJ2-7,few,CASNRGPGEQYF,TGCGCCAGTAACAGGGGGCCGGGCGAGCAGTACTTC
TRBD1,TRBV9,TRBJ1-5,many,CASSVGQGNQPQHF,TGTGCCAGCAGCGTAGGACAGGGAAATCAGCCCCAGCATTTT
NA,TRBV6-1,TRBJ2-7,NA,CASNNLGQFGEQYF,TGTGCCAGCAATAACCTAGGACAGTTCGGGGAGCAGTACTTC